This T cell receptor (beta chain) emerged from a study of CD8+CD57+ T cells in acquired aplastic anemia. Overall study context: DNA recovered from sorted CD4+ and CD8+ cells had a mean of approximately 3.4 ug. General study results and limits: The study identified more than 25 CD8+ CDR3 sequences shared by patients and controls.

This clonotype was picked up many times. Its antigen is unidentified. Germline trimming cut 0 bases from V and 4 bases from J; bases unmatched to any gene: 6. The CDR3 is 16 amino acids. From germline, CDR1 is ENHRY and CDR2 SYGVKD. Genomic DNA, serving as template, underwent TCR beta VDJ and CDR3 profiling. Each CDR3 protein gets one entry after TCRdb re-called the reads with MiXCR. Of about 140,000 distinct CDR3 sequences in the sample, less than 45% were seen once. The genes are TRBV10-3 and TRBJ2-3, with 8 positions matching TRBD2. This receptor was identified in a human donor in good health, serving as a control. Sequenced: sorted CD4+, CD8+, or CD8+CD57+ T cells (not recorded which) from PBMCs. The CDR3 loop is CAISESGRGDADTQYF. The CDR3 DNA follows: TGTGCCATCAGTGAGTCTGGGCGGGGGGATGCAGATACGCAGTATTTT.